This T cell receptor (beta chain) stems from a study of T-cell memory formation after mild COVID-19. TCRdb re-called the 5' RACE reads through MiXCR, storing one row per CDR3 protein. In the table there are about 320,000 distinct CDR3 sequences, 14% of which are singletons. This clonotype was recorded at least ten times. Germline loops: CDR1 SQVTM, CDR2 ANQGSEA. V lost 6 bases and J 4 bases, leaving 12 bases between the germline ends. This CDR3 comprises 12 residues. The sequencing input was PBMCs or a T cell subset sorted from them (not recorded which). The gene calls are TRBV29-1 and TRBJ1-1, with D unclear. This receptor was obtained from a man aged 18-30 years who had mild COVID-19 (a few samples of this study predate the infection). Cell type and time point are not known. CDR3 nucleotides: TGCAGCGTAACCCATGGGATCACTGAAGCTTTCTTT. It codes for CSVTHGITEAFF.